Listed below are T cell receptor beta chains from one sample, sequenced in a study of identical twins. One entry per CDR3 protein results from TCRdb running MiXCR on the 5' RACE reads. The sample has a few hundred thousand distinct CDR3 sequences, approximately 10% seen once; the top ten hold 8% to 9.5%. Sequencing was performed on naive T cells sorted from blood. These receptors all come from a woman aged 50 to 60 in good health. Both conserved end residues are part of each CDR3. The D gene is left open where the match is weak. Size is stated for part of the rows, as once, few or many counts, or as a class when the clone is expanded.

TRBJ2-7 few NA TRBV3-1 14 TGTGCCAGCAGCCGACTCATCCCCGCAGACGAGCAGTACTTC CASSRLIPADEQYF
TRBJ2-1 few NA TRBV15 13 TGTGCCACCAGCAGTACTTCCGGGGATGAGCAGTTCTTC CATSSTSGDEQFF
TRBJ2-5 NA NA TRBV12-3/TRBV12-4 15 TGTGCCAGCAGCTCGGCTCCACCAGGCCAAGAGACCCAGTACTTC CASSSAPPGQETQYF
TRBJ2-7 few NA TRBV14 14 TGTGCCAGCAGCCAAGAAGTAAGGGTCTACGAGCAGTACTTC CASSQEVRVYEQYF
TRBJ2-5 few TRBD1 TRBV15 15 TGTGCCACCAGCCCCGGGACAGGCCTACAAGAGACCCAGTACTTC CATSPGTGLQETQYF
TRBJ2-7 many TRBD2 TRBV28 15 TGTGCCAGCAGTCTCTTTACCGGGAGGGGACACGAGCAGTACTTC CASSLFTGRGHEQYF
TRBJ2-5 many NA TRBV11-2 13 TGTGCCAGCAGCGGTGGGTCAATAGAGACCCAGTACTTC CASSGGSIETQYF
TRBJ1-1 NA NA TRBV29-1 12 TGCAGCGTTGATGGGGATTACACTGAAGCTTTCTTT CSVDGDYTEAFF
TRBJ2-3 NA NA TRBV24-1 13 TGTGCCACCAGTGATCCTGACACAGATACGCAGTATTTT CATSDPDTDTQYF
TRBJ2-3 few TRBD2 TRBV12-3/TRBV12-4 15 TGTGCCAGCAATGTTGACCCCGGGAGCGGGAGGTTTCAGTATTTT CASNVDPGSGRFQYF
TRBJ1-1 few NA TRBV5-1 16 TGCGCCAGCAGCTTGGAGACTCGGCGGGCGGGCACTGAAGCTTTCTTT CASSLETRRAGTEAFF
TRBJ2-7 few NA TRBV5-1 17 TGCGCCAGCAGCTTGTTTATCGGTGGGAGTAACGGATACGAGCAGTACTTC CASSLFIGGSNGYEQYF
TRBJ2-5 NA NA TRBV5-1 14 TGCGCCAGCAGCGAGGGAGGCTCTCAAGAGACCCAGTACTTC CASSEGGSQETQYF
TRBJ2-1 many TRBD2 TRBV29-1 13 TGCAGCGACAACGGGAGGACCTACAATGAGCAGTTCTTC CSDNGRTYNEQFF
TRBJ2-4 many NA TRBV11-2 14 TGTGCCAGCAGCTCAATTTTAGCCAAAAACATTCAGTACTTC CASSSILAKNIQYF
TRBJ2-1 many NA TRBV11-2 15 TGTGCCAGCAGCGGGTCCCCGACCACCCGAAATGAGCAGTTCTTC CASSGSPTTRNEQFF
TRBJ2-5 few TRBD1 TRBV29-1 14 TGCAGCGTTGCAGGGGGCGAACTCCAAGAGACCCAGTACTTC CSVAGGELQETQYF
TRBJ2-7 NA TRBD1 TRBV29-1 13 TGCAGCGTACAGACAGGGTTATCCTACGAGCAGTACTTC CSVQTGLSYEQYF
TRBJ2-7 few NA TRBV4-1 16 TGCGCCAGCAGCCAACCTCGCGAGGGCGGGAACTACGAGCAGTACTTC CASSQPREGGNYEQYF
TRBJ1-1 few NA TRBV7-9 14 TGTGCCAGCGCCCCGGGTGGTATGAACACTGAAGCTTTCTTT CASAPGGMNTEAFF
TRBJ2-7 few NA TRBV21-1 14 TGTGCCAGCAGCATGCGGACAGGCAACTACGAGCAGTACTTC CASSMRTGNYEQYF
TRBJ2-3 NA NA TRBV7-9 15 TGTGCCAGCAGCCGCGCGGGGATTAGCACAGATACGCAGTATTTT CASSRAGISTDTQYF
TRBJ2-7 few NA TRBV5-1 13 TGCGCCAGCAGCTCCGGTTCGTACTACGAGCAGTACTTC CASSSGSYYEQYF
TRBJ2-3 many TRBD2 TRBV7-9 18 TGTGCCATCGGGGGGGCAGAGAACTTAGAGCGGGAATGGGATACGCAGTATTTT CAIGGAENLEREWDTQYF
TRBJ2-3 many NA TRBV19 14 TGTGCCAGCACTCCCCGAACTTGGGCAGATACGCAGTATTTT CASTPRTWADTQYF
TRBJ2-6 few NA TRBV14 17 TGTGCCAGCAGCCAAAATATCGGGAGAGCTGGGGCCAACGTCCTGACTTTC CASSQNIGRAGANVLTF